This T cell receptor beta chain was identified in a study of regulatory T cells in long-lasting Graves disease. Across the study: Recently diagnosed Graves' patients had received antithyroid drugs for under 3 months.

Time point denoted: newly diagnosed GD, antithyroid drugs for less than 3 months. Preparation of the TCR library used RNA extracted from PBMCs. This clonotype was found many times. What it binds is not known. A far larger clone is one nucleotide away, so this likely arose from a read error. Building the TCR beta libraries relied on iRepertoire HTBI primers, and CDR3 regions underwent Arm-PCR. TCRdb re-called the multiplex PCR reads through MiXCR, storing one row per CDR3 protein. The table has 200,000 to 300,000 distinct CDR3 sequences, around 20% seen once; the top ten hold more than 11%. Trimming at V came to 1 base and at J to 5 bases, leaving 0 bases not matched to a gene. The CDR3 is 13 amino acids. Per germline, CDR1 SGHNT and CDR2 YYREEE (reference sequence). General observations from the study: Whereas 950 to 1,000 public clonotypes were shared by new patients, persistent patients shared more, at 2,500 to 3,000. Persistent Graves' patients showed reduced TCR diversity versus newly diagnosed patients.

The J gene is TRBJ2-3, the V gene TRBV5-4; TRBD1 matches 8 bases. Material: peripheral blood mononuclear cells (PBMCs), obtained at new diagnosis, from a patient treated with antithyroid drugs. The receptor's source is a female donor with Graves disease. The CDR3 here is CASSLTGGDTQYF. DNA of the CDR3: TGTGCCAGCAGCTTGACAGGGGGAGATACGCAGTATTTT.